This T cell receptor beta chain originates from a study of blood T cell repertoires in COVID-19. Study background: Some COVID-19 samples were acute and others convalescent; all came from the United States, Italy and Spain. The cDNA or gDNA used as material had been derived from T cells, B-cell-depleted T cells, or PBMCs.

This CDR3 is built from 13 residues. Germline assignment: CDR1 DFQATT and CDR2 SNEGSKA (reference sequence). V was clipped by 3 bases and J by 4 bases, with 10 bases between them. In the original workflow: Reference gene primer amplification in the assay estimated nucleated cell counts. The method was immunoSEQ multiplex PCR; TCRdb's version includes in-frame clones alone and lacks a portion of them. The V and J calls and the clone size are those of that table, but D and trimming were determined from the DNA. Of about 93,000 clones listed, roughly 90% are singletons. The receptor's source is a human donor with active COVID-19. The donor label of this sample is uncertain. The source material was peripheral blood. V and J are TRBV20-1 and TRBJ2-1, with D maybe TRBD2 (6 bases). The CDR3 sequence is CSASRDSYNEQFF. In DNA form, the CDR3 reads TGCAGTGCTAGTCGGGACTCATACAATGAGCAGTTCTTC.